Presented here are 28 T cell receptor beta chains from one specimen sequenced in a study of untreated major depressive disorder. Overall study findings and caveats: TRBV05-01 (Vbeta 5.1) usage was higher in CD4+ T cells of depressed patients than controls.

Sequencing was performed with immunoSEQ multiplex PCR; in TCRdb, only in-frame clones are kept and a portion is missing. The sample consists of about 25,000 clones, about 90% of them appearing once. No antigen has been assigned to these receptors. Material for sequencing was CD4+ T cells from PBMCs. The receptors here all came from a woman aged 25 to 39 with major depressive disorder.

V and J are TRBV28 and TRBJ2-7; 7 nucleotides line up with TRBD1. From germline, CDR1 is MDHEN and CDR2 SYDVKM. Trimming at V came to 2 bases and at J to 6 bases, leaving 7 bases not matched to a gene. The CDR3 totals 14 residues. CDR3 nucleotides: TGTGCCAGCAGTTTAGACAGGGTCCGGGTCGAGCAGTACTTC. Translation: CASSLDRVRVEQYF.

The gene calls are TRBV6-6 and TRBJ2-3, with D hard to call. V lost 8 bases, J lost 1 base, and 10 bases lay in between. The CDR3 covers 13 residues. CDR1 is MNHNY, CDR2 SVGAGI, per germline (reference sequence). DNA of the CDR3: TGTGCCAGCGTCCCCTCGGGCACAGATACGCAGTATTTT. Translation gives CASVPSGTDTQYF.

V and J are TRBV28 and TRBJ1-5; 11 positions match TRBD1. This CDR3 has 17 amino acids. V dropped 10 bases and J dropped 1; count of bases not matched to a gene: 12. CDR1 and CDR2 from the germline V gene are MDHEN and SYDVKM. The CDR3, as DNA: TGTGCCACCCGGGACAGGGGGTTCCGGGGGAGCAATCAGCCCCAGCATTTT. This encodes CATRDRGFRGSNQPQHF.

This chain connects TRBV9 to TRBJ1-6, with unresolved D. This CDR3 has 15 amino acids. V was pared by 0 bases and J by 2 bases, with 6 bases between. From germline, CDR1 is SGDLS and CDR2 YYNGEE. The CDR3 nucleotides are TGTGCCAGCAGCGTAGATGGAGCCTATAATTCACCCCTCCACTTT. Amino acids: CASSVDGAYNSPLHF. Supplemented by reference TRBV9 and TRBJ1-6, the full variable domain reads DSGVTQTPKHLITATGQRVTLRCSPRSGDLSVYWYQQSLDQGLQFLIQYYNGEERAKGNILERFSAQQFPDLHSELNLSSLELGDSALYFCASSVDGAYNSPLHFGNGTRLTVT.

The rearrangement links TRBV7-9 to TRBJ2-7; no definite D call. The germline V gene encodes CDR1 SEHNR and CDR2 FQNEAQ (reference sequence). The CDR3 consists of 13 residues. Deletions cut 5 bases from V and 2 bases from J, with 10 bases between. The CDR3 DNA follows: TGTGCCAGCAGCACATTCCCGGCCTACGAGCAGTACTTC. Amino acid sequence: CASSTFPAYEQYF.

The J gene is TRBJ1-5, the V gene TRBV2; D ambiguous. The germline V gene has CDR1 SNHLY and CDR2 FYNNEI. The CDR3 extends over 17 amino acids. The germline V and J ends were trimmed by 1 base and 3 bases, with 16 bases remaining between them. The DNA for the CDR3 is TGTGCCAGCAGTGAAGGCCGGACTCGGGGTCTCAATCAGCCCCAGCATTTT. Its protein is CASSEGRTRGLNQPQHF.

This chain connects TRBV2 to TRBJ2-1; TRBD2 agrees at 9 bases. The V segment lost 8 bases and the J segment 8 bases; nucleotides outside the gene matches: 13. This CDR3 is 15 amino acids long. Germline V gene data show CDR1 as SNHLY and CDR2 as FYNNEI. The CDR3 here is CASHISLAGLHEQFF. In DNA, the CDR3 is TGTGCCAGCCATATCAGTCTAGCGGGACTTCATGAGCAGTTCTTC.

The chain couples TRBV4-1 to TRBJ2-2, with 10 bases identical to TRBD1. The V gene's germline CDR1 is MGHRA and CDR2 YSYEKL. This CDR3 spans 17 amino acids. The V and J ends lost 4 bases and 4 bases, in that order; junction bases with no gene match: 9. CDR3 coding DNA: TGCGCCAGCAGCCTCCACGCCGGGACAGGGGCCACCGGGGAGCTGTTTTTT. Translation: CASSLHAGTGATGELFF.

V and J are TRBV6-5 and TRBJ1-1; weak D call: TRBD1 (6 bases). The CDR3 extends over 14 amino acids. Germline values: CDR1 MNHEY, CDR2 SVGAGI. Trimming left V 6 bases short and J 5 bases short, with 16 bases between. The CDR3 nucleotides are TGTGCCAGCAGCAGAACAGGGAGGGGGACTGAAGCTTTCTTT. It yields the protein CASSRTGRGTEAFF.

This clone is a singleton in its sample. This chain joins TRBV7-9 and TRBJ2-5; TRBD2 matches 10 bases. V lost 1 base to trimming and J lost 5 bases; unmatched junction nucleotides: 7. The CDR3 spans 16 residues. CDR1 and CDR2 from the germline V gene are SEHNR and FQNEAQ (reference sequence). CDR3 residues: CASSLGASGGKETQYF. CDR3 DNA: TGTGCCAGCAGCTTAGGGGCTAGCGGGGGTAAGGAGACCCAGTACTTC. Full variable domain (missing parts from reference TRBV7-9 and TRBJ2-5): DTGVSQNPRHKITKRGQNVTFRCDPISEHNRLYWYRQTLGQGPEFLTYFQNEAQLEKSRLLSDRFSAERPKGSFSTLEIQRTEQGDSAMYLCASSLGASGGKETQYFGPGTRLLVL.

The chain carries TRBV6-1 and TRBJ2-1; 8 nucleotides line up with TRBD1. The CDR3 is 14 residues long. The germline gives CDR1 MNHNS, CDR2 SASEGT. Trimming cost V 9 bases and J 8 bases; bases outside gene matches: 12. This CDR3 reads CASRGQGIIDEQFF. CDR3 sequence (DNA): TGTGCCAGTAGAGGACAGGGTATTATTGATGAGCAGTTCTTC.

The rearrangement links TRBV28 to TRBJ2-3; no reliable D call. The CDR3 consists of 15 residues. Germline CDR1 MDHEN, CDR2 SYDVKM. Deletions cut 7 bases from V and 1 base from J, with 15 bases between. In DNA, the CDR3 is TGTGCCAGCACCCGACTCATCCCTGGCACAGATACGCAGTATTTT. It translates to CASTRLIPGTDTQYF. The variable domain in full, with the rest retrieved from reference TRBV28 and TRBJ2-3, is DVKVTQSSRYLVKRTGEKVFLECVQDMDHENMFWYRQDPGLGLRLIYFSYDVKMKEKGDIPEGYSVSREKKERFSLILESASTNQTSMYLCASTRLIPGTDTQYFGPGTRLTVL.

The chain combines TRBV11-3 with TRBJ1-1; maybe TRBD1 (5 bases). The germline V gene has CDR1 SGHNT and CDR2 YENEEA. V shed 0 bases and J shed 1 base, with 9 bases lying between them. The length of the CDR3 is 15 residues. The CDR3 nucleotides are TGTGCCAGCAGCTTAGATCTAACAGGGAACACTGAAGCTTTCTTT. Translation gives CASSLDLTGNTEAFF.

This chain uses TRBV11-3 with TRBJ2-5; D gene unclear. Per the germline V gene, CDR1 is SGHNT and CDR2 is YENEEA. The CDR3 contains 14 residues. V was shortened by 4 bases and J by 2 bases, with 11 bases between the two germline ends. CDR3 in amino acids: CASSSAWGQETQYF. The CDR3, as DNA: TGTGCCAGCAGCTCGGCGTGGGGTCAAGAGACCCAGTACTTC.

This clone was observed a single time. The V gene is TRBV7-9, the J gene TRBJ2-2; D perhaps matches TRBD1 (6 bases). V lost 5 bases and J 4 bases, leaving 8 bases between the germline ends. The germline CDR1 and CDR2 sequences are SEHNR and FQNEAQ (reference sequence). This CDR3 is 13 amino acids long. CDR3: CASSEQGTGELFF. For the CDR3, the DNA is TGTGCCAGCAGCGAACAGGGCACCGGGGAGCTGTTTTTT.

The rearrangement uses TRBV5-1 and TRBJ2-4; D tentatively fits TRBD1 or TRBD2 (5 bases each). Germline values: CDR1 SGHRS, CDR2 YFSETQ. This CDR3 spans 15 amino acids. With 0 bases removed from V and 6 bases from J, the gap between germline ends came to 13 bases. The CDR3 DNA follows: TGCGCCAGCAGCTTGGCCCCGGGGCTGGGAAACATTCAGTACTTC. Encoded protein: CASSLAPGLGNIQYF.

The chain couples TRBV6-4 to TRBJ2-1, with 12 bases lining up with TRBD2. Germline-derived CDR1 and CDR2 are MRHNA and SNTAGT. The CDR3 runs 15 residues. After removal of 6 bases from V and 4 bases from J, the junction contained 4 bases not matched to a gene. The CDR3 nucleotides read TGTGCCAGCAGCCAACTAGCGGGGGGATACAATGAGCAGTTCTTC. Protein sequence: CASSQLAGGYNEQFF.

The V call is TRBV19, the J call TRBJ2-4; D may be TRBD2 (6 bases). There are 20 residues in the CDR3. The ends were cut back, 5 bases at V and 0 bases at J, with 26 bases in the middle. Germline V gene lookup returns CDR1 LNHDA and CDR2 SQIVND (reference sequence). The CDR3 sequence is CASSPSAGRMDSLAKNIQYF. CDR3 coding DNA: TGTGCCAGTAGTCCCTCCGCAGGGAGGATGGACTCTTTAGCCAAAAACATTCAGTACTTC.

This sequence joins TRBV11-1 and TRBJ1-6; D remains ambiguous. Deletions cut 5 bases from V and 8 bases from J, with 16 bases between. The germline V gene encodes CDR1 SGHAT and CDR2 FQDESV (reference sequence). The CDR3 runs 15 residues. In DNA, the CDR3 is TGTGCCAGCAGCCAGGCAGTGAATCTGCATTCACCCCTCCACTTT. Protein: CASSQAVNLHSPLHF.

The chain is built from TRBV4-3 and TRBJ1-6, with D unresolved. With 0 bases removed from V and 0 bases from J, the gap between germline ends came to 12 bases. CDR1 and CDR2 from the germline V gene are LGHNA and YSLEER. The CDR3 has 18 amino acids. DNA for the CDR3: TGCGCCAGCAGCCAAGATCCTCGGGGAAGCTCCTATAATTCACCCCTCCACTTT. Amino acids: CASSQDPRGSSYNSPLHF.

The chain combines TRBV28 with TRBJ2-1, with 9 bases lining up with TRBD1. V gave up 5 bases and J gave up 8 bases; unmatched junction bases: 10. The CDR3 loop spans 15 amino acids. Germline values: CDR1 MDHEN, CDR2 SYDVKM. CDR3 nucleotides: TGTGCCAGCAGTGCACCGGGACAGGGAAGAGATGAGCAGTTCTTC. It specifies CASSAPGQGRDEQFF. Using reference TRBV28 and TRBJ2-1 for the parts outside the CDR3, the full variable domain is DVKVTQSSRYLVKRTGEKVFLECVQDMDHENMFWYRQDPGLGLRLIYFSYDVKMKEKGDIPEGYSVSREKKERFSLILESASTNQTSMYLCASSAPGQGRDEQFFGPGTRLTVL.

The chain is built from TRBV6-6 and TRBJ1-5; no reliable D call. V was clipped by 2 bases and J by 6 bases, with 11 bases between them. The CDR3 loop spans 14 amino acids. From germline, CDR1 is MNHNY and CDR2 SVGAGI (reference sequence). The CDR3: CASSYDSPGQPQHF. The CDR3 region has the DNA TGTGCCAGCAGTTACGACTCCCCGGGTCAGCCCCAGCATTTT.

This clone was found once. The J gene is TRBJ2-3, the V gene TRBV21-1; the table's D call, TRBD1, was not checked against the DNA. TRBV21-1 is annotated as a pseudogene. The CDR3 loop spans 16 amino acids. CDR3 amino acids: CASIKIMTGSTDTQYF. The CDR3 DNA is TGTGCCAGCATCAAGATCATGACAGGGAGCACAGATACGCAGTATTTT.

This chain connects TRBV5-1 to TRBJ2-7; TRBD1 matches 7 bases. J was trimmed by 2 bases and V by 1 base; bases with no gene match: 3. The germline CDR1 and CDR2 sequences are SGHRS and YFSETQ. The CDR3 loop spans 14 amino acids. The CDR3 loop is CASSLTQGAYEQYF. CDR3 sequence (DNA): TGCGCCAGCAGCTTGACGCAGGGGGCCTACGAGCAGTACTTC.

CDR3 nucleotide sequence: TGTGCCAGTAGTAAAATAACAGGGGAAGATGGCTACACCTTC. This translates into CASSKITGEDGYTF. The rearrangement uses TRBV19 and TRBJ1-2, with 7 bases matching TRBD1. The CDR3 contains 14 residues. The germline gives CDR1 LNHDA, CDR2 SQIVND (reference sequence). The J segment lost 6 bases and the V segment lost 4 bases, leaving 8 bases of the junction unmatched.

The J gene is TRBJ1-5, the V gene TRBV27; 7 nucleotides agree with TRBD1. The V segment lost 6 bases and the J segment 4 bases; nucleotides outside the gene matches: 12. Germline values: CDR1 MNHEY, CDR2 SMNVEV (reference sequence). CDR3 length: 16 residues. CDR3 sequence (DNA): TGTGCCAGCAGCCGTATCCGGACAGGAACAAATCAGCCCCAGCATTTT. Translating gives CASSRIRTGTNQPQHF.

V gene TRBV7-3 combines with J gene TRBJ2-1; 11 positions match TRBD2. Germline CDR1 reads SGHTA; CDR2 reads FQGTGA. The CDR3 contains 13 residues. V was pared by 5 bases and J by 9 bases, with 3 bases of the junction left unmatched. For the CDR3, the DNA is TGTGCCAGCAGCACAGGGACTAGCGGTGAGCAGTTCTTC. This sequence encodes CASSTGTSGEQFF.

The genes are TRBV7-3 and TRBJ1-6; D is ambiguous. The CDR3 has 13 amino acids. V was cut by 5 bases and J by 7 bases, with 9 bases left in between. Germline lookup yields CDR1 SGHTA and CDR2 FQGTGA. As DNA, the CDR3 is TGTGCCAGCAGCCCACTCCCGAATTCACCCCTCCACTTT. Amino acid sequence: CASSPLPNSPLHF.